This TCR beta chain emerged from a study of molecular identifiers for immune sequencing clone quantification. CDR1 is DFQATT and CDR2 is SNEGSKA in the germline V gene (reference sequence). The CDR3 is 14 amino acids. Trimming pared 2 bases from V and 3 bases from J, leaving 11 bases between. There are many counts of this clonotype. TCRdb reanalysed the PCR reads using MiXCR and keeps one entry per CDR3 protein. The sample lists hundreds of thousands of distinct CDR3 sequences, around 21% occurring once. This receptor was obtained from a human donor in good health. Some libraries in this study had Jurkat cell RNA spiked in. V is TRBV20-1 and J is TRBJ2-4, with D possibly being TRBD2 (6 bases). The sequencing sample was made of naive CD8+ T cells from blood, with Jurkat cell RNA spiked in. Subset here: FACS-sorted CD8+CD4-CCR7+CD45RA+ naive T cells. In DNA form, the CDR3 reads TGCAGTGCTAGACCCAGGAGGGGCAAAAACATTCAGTACTTC. Translated, it gives CSARPRRGKNIQYF.